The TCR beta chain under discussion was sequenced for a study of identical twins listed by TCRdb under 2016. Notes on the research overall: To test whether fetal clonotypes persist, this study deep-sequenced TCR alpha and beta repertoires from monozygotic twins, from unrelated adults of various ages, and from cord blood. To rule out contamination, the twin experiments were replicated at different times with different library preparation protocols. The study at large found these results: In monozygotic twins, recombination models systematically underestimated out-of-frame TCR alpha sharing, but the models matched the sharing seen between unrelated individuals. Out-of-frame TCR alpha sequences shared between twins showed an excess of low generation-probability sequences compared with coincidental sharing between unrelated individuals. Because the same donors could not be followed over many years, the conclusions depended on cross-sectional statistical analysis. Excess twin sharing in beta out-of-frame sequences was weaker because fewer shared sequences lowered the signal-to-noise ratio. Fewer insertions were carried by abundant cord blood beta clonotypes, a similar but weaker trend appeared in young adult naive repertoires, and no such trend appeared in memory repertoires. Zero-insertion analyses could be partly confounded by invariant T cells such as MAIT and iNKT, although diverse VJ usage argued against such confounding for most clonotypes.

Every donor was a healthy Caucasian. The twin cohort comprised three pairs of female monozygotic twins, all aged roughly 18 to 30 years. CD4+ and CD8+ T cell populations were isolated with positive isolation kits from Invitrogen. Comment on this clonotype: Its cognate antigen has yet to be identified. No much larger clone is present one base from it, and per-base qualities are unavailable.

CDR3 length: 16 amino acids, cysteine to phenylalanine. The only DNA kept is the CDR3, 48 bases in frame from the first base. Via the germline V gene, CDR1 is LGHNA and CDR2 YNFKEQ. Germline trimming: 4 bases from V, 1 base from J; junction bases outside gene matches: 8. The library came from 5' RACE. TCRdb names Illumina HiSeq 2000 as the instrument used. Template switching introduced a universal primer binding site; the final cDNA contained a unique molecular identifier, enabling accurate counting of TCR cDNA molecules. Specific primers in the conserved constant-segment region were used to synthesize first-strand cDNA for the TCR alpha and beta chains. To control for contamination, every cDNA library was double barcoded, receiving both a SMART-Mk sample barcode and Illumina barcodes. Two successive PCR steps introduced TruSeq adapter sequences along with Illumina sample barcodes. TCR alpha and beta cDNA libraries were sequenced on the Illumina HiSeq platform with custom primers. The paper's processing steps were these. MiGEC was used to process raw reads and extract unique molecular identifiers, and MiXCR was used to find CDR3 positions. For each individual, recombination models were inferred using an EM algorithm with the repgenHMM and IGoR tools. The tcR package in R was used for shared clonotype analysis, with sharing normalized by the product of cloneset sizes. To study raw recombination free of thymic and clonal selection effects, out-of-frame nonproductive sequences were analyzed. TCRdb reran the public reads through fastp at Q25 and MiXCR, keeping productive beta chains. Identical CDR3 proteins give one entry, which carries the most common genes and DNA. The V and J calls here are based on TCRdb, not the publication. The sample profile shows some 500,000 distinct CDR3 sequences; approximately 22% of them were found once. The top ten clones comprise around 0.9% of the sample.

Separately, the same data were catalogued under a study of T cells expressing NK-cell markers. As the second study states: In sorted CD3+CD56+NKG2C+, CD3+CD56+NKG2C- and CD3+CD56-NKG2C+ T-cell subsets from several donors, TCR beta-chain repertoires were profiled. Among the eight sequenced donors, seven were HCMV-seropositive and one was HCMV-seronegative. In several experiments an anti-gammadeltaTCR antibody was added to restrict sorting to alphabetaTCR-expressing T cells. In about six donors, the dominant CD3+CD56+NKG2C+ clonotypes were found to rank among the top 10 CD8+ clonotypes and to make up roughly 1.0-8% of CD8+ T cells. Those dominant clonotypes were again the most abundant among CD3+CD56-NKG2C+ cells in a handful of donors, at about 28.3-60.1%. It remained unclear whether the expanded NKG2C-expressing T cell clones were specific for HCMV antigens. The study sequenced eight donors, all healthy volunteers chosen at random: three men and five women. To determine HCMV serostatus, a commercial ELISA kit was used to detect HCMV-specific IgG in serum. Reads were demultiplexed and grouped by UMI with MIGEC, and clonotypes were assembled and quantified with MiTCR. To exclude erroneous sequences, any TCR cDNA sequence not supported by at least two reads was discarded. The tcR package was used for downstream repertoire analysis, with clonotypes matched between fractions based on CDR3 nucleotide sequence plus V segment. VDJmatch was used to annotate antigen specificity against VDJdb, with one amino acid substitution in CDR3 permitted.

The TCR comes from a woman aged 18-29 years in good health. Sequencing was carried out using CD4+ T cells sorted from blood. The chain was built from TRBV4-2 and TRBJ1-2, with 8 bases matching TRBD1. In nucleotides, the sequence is TGTGCCAGCAGCCCCTATTGGGACAGGCATAACTATGGCTACACCTTC. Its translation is CASSPYWDRHNYGYTF.